The rows below give T cell receptor beta chains drawn from one sample of a study of blood T cell repertoires in COVID-19. Using immunoSEQ multiplex PCR, the repertoire was profiled, and TCRdb retains in-frame clones only, with some absent. The table has around 200,000 clones, roughly 90% seen once; the top ten hold about 1.7%. Sequenced sample: peripheral blood. These receptors originate from a young man with active or convalescent COVID-19. CDR3s include the opening cysteine and the closing phenylalanine or tryptophan. The D gene is left open where the match is weak.

d_call cdr3_length v_call cdr3_aa
TRBD1 12 TRBV7-9 CASSQGTGGAFF
TRBD1 15 TRBV2 CASTRIQGKTGELFF
. 17 TRBV7-2 CASSQYSKILESYGYTF
TRBD2 17 TRBV4-1 CASSQGLAGSGTDTQYF
. 15 TRBV7-9 CASSPDPGLSVEAFF
TRBD1 16 TRBV19 CASSLDKGTGIYEQYF
TRBD1 14 TRBV7-2 CASRGQGNNEKLFF
TRBD2 19 TRBV29-1 CSVEPPSGALGVVAKTQYF
. 14 TRBV30 CAWSSTNGNQPQHF
. 13 TRBV30 CAGTAQANYGYTF
TRBD1 16 TRBV4-1 CASSRNRGEKASSYTF
TRBD2 17 TRBV7-2 CASSLHSTSGTTDTQYF
TRBD1 13 TRBV5-1 CASSPGQGYGYTF
. 13 TRBV7-2 CASSFVDSGEQYF
. 15 TRBV5-4 CASSSAGTPEETQYF
. 11 TRBV5-4 CASNTREETTF
TRBD1 13 TRBV7-3 CASSRQGTDTQYF
. 14 TRBV7-7 CASSFSGFQETQYF
. 13 TRBV29-1 CSVFQGGYNEQFF
TRBD1 16 TRBV7-2 CASSFRWTGGYNEQFF
. 17 TRBV5-6 CASSLGGQSIPSYEQYF
TRBD2 15 TRBV7-2 CASSLSLAGLNEQFF
TRBD2 17 TRBV5-1 CASTTRGMRRVNYEQYF